These 30 T cell receptor beta chains originate from one sample sequenced in a study of technical replicates of blood from a handful of donors. This table comes from immunoSEQ multiplex PCR, and its TCRdb copy is limited to in-frame clones, with some not included. Seen here are around 70,000 clones, 85% to 95% observed once, and the top ten hold under 0.5%. Sequencing was carried out using T cells isolated from PBMCs. The receptor source for this set is a human donor in good health.

This chain joins TRBV27 and TRBJ1-5; possibly TRBD1 for D (6 bases). The germline V gene encodes CDR1 MNHEY and CDR2 SMNVEV (reference sequence). This CDR3 has 17 amino acids. The V gene lost 1 base and the J gene lost 5 bases, with 18 bases spanning the gap. The CDR3 coding sequence is TGTGCCAGCAGTTTATATTCTGGTTTTAAGGGGGATCAGCCCCAGCATTTT. Its translation is CASSLYSGFKGDQPQHF.

The J gene is TRBJ1-1, the V gene TRBV18, with D unclear. Germline CDR1 and CDR2: KGHSH and LQKENI. The CDR3 runs to 14 residues. Trimming pared 3 bases from V and 1 base from J, leaving 9 bases between. CDR3 bases: TGTGCCAGCTCACCCCCGGCAGGGAACACTGAAGCTTTCTTT. Residues: CASSPPAGNTEAFF. Together with reference TRBV18 and TRBJ1-1, the CDR3 gives the full variable domain: NAGVMQNPRHLVRRRGQEARLRCSPMKGHSHVYWYRQLPEEGLKFMVYLQKENIIDESGMPKERFSAEFPKEGPSILRIQQVVRGDSAAYFCASSPPAGNTEAFFGQGTRLTVV.

The CDR3 region is CASFIEREYPYEQYF. The CDR3 DNA reads as TGTGCCAGCTTTATAGAGCGGGAGTATCCCTACGAGCAGTACTTC. The chain couples TRBV6-1 to TRBJ2-7; 8 bases agree with TRBD2. The V gene end was trimmed by 8 bases and the J gene end by 2 bases; junction bases not matched to a gene: 11. Germline V gene lookup returns CDR1 MNHNS and CDR2 SASEGT. The CDR3 runs 15 residues.

The chain couples TRBV9 to TRBJ2-7, with a tentative D call TRBD2 (6 bases). This CDR3 region has 14 residues. CDR1 and CDR2 from the germline V gene are SGDLS and YYNGEE. V lost 2 bases and J lost 7, with 16 bases in between. The CDR3 protein is CASSVGTAAGEQYF. CDR3 DNA sequence: TGTGCCAGCAGCGTCGGGACGGCGGCGGGAGAGCAGTACTTC. The full variable domain, its missing parts supplied by reference TRBV9 and TRBJ2-7, is DSGVTQTPKHLITATGQRVTLRCSPRSGDLSVYWYQQSLDQGLQFLIQYYNGEERAKGNILERFSAQQFPDLHSELNLSSLELGDSALYFCASSVGTAAGEQYFGPGTRLTVT.

The chain carries TRBV7-9 and TRBJ2-7; a possible D gene is TRBD1 (5 bases). V was trimmed by 2 bases and J by 4 bases, leaving 9 bases between them. CDR3 length equals 13 residues. Per germline, CDR1 SEHNR and CDR2 FQNEAQ (reference sequence). In DNA, the CDR3 is TGTGCCAGCAGCTTACAGGGTTGGTACGAGCAGTACTTC. Translated, it gives CASSLQGWYEQYF.

The chain carries TRBV5-6 and TRBJ2-1; D not certain. The V gene lost 3 bases and the J gene lost 6 bases, with 7 bases spanning the gap. The CDR3 length is 12 residues. CDR1 SGHDT and CDR2 YYEEEE come from the germline V gene. CDR3 sequence: CASSSATNEQFF. DNA for the CDR3: TGTGCCAGCAGCTCAGCGACCAATGAGCAGTTCTTC.

The chain joins TRBV10-3 to TRBJ1-4, with 12 bases lining up with TRBD1. V was pared by 4 bases and J by 8 bases, with 2 bases of the junction left unmatched. The CDR3 runs to 14 residues. CDR1 and CDR2 (germline): ENHRY, SYGVKD. The CDR3, as DNA: TGTGCCATCAGTGTGGGACAGGGGGCCGAAAAACTGTTTTTT. Protein: CAISVGQGAEKLFF.

This chain joins TRBV10-3 and TRBJ2-3; 10 bases align to TRBD2. This CDR3 contains 15 residues. Germline assignment: CDR1 ENHRY and CDR2 SYGVKD. The trim removed 10 bases at V and 0 bases at J, leaving 7 bases unmatched. In DNA, the CDR3 is TGTGCCACGTCCCTAGCGGGAGCAAGCACAGATACGCAGTATTTT. Amino acids: CATSLAGASTDTQYF.

The chain has TRBV7-2 and TRBJ2-7; 8 nucleotides agree with TRBD1. Germline V gene lookup returns CDR1 SGHTA and CDR2 FQGNSA. Germline trimming cut 1 base from V and 5 bases from J; bases unmatched to any gene: 7. The CDR3 extends over 15 amino acids. CDR3: CASSLGVTGADEQYF. CDR3 coding DNA: TGTGCCAGCAGCTTAGGGGTGACAGGGGCTGACGAGCAGTACTTC. Full variable domain (missing parts from reference TRBV7-2 and TRBJ2-7): GAGVSQSPSNKVTEKGKDVELRCDPISGHTALYWYRQSLGQGLEFLIYFQGNSAPDKSGLPSDRFSAERTGGSVSTLTIQRTQQEDSAVYLCASSLGVTGADEQYFGPGTRLTVT.

The chain employs TRBV4-1 and TRBJ2-5, with D unclear. CDR3 length: 14 residues. The V gene lost 0 bases and the J gene lost 4 bases, with 9 bases spanning the gap. CDR1 MGHRA and CDR2 YSYEKL come from the germline V gene. This CDR3 is CASSQEGVTETQYF. CDR3 in DNA: TGCGCCAGCAGCCAAGAGGGCGTTACAGAGACCCAGTACTTC.

The chain links TRBV11-3 to TRBJ2-7; a weak D match, TRBD1 (6 bases). Germline assignment: CDR1 SGHNT and CDR2 YENEEA. V was trimmed by 0 bases and J by 0 bases, leaving 12 bases between them. The CDR3 spans 16 residues. CDR3 DNA: TGTGCCAGCAGCTTAGATGGGGGCTTTAGCTCCTACGAGCAGTACTTC. It codes for CASSLDGGFSSYEQYF.

The chain carries TRBV5-4 and TRBJ2-7, with 9 nucleotides matching TRBD1. The CDR3 contains 17 residues. The germline V gene has CDR1 SGHNT and CDR2 YYREEE (reference sequence). The trim removed 4 bases at V and 2 bases at J, leaving 13 bases unmatched. CDR3 bases: TGTGCCAGCAGCGGCGGGACAGGGCAATATAAGCCCTACGAGCAGTACTTC. This translates into CASSGGTGQYKPYEQYF.

The CDR3 coding sequence is TGTGCCACACGGGTCCTATCTATGAACACCGGGGAGCTGTTTTTT. This gives the protein CATRVLSMNTGELFF. The chain uses TRBV7-9 and TRBJ2-2; D uncertain. Germline V gene sequence: CDR1 SEHNR, CDR2 FQNEAQ (reference sequence). This CDR3 has 15 residues. Trimming took off 10 bases at V and 1 base at J, with 16 bases between the two ends. Using reference TRBV7-9 and TRBJ2-2 for the parts outside the CDR3, the full variable domain is DTGVSQNPRHKITKRGQNVTFRCDPISEHNRLYWYRQTLGQGPEFLTYFQNEAQLEKSRLLSDRFSAERPKGSFSTLEIQRTEQGDSAMYLCATRVLSMNTGELFFGEGSRLTVL.

This chain connects TRBV6-1 to TRBJ2-7, with a weak D call TRBD2 (5 bases). Per the germline V gene, CDR1 is MNHNS and CDR2 is SASEGT. The CDR3 consists of 11 residues. Trimming shortened V by 8 bases and J by 6 bases, and 11 bases separated the two germline ends. The CDR3: CASSTGGEQYF. DNA of the CDR3: TGTGCCAGCTCTACTGGAGGCGAGCAGTACTTC.

The chain is built from TRBV4-3 and TRBJ2-5; a weak D match, TRBD2 (5 bases). The DNA end favors TRBJ2-7, so the J call may be wrong. The CDR3 spans 15 residues. Germline CDR1 is LGHNA and CDR2 is YSLEER. The CDR3 loop is CASSQELRGLYEQYF. The CDR3 DNA sequence: TGCGCCAGCAGCCAGGAACTGAGAGGGTTGTACGAGCAGTACTTC.

A single count supports this clone. The rearrangement joins TRBV4-3 to TRBJ1-1; no clear D gene. Germline-derived CDR1 and CDR2 are LGHNA and YSLEER. Trimming took off 3 bases at V and 1 base at J, with 9 bases between the two ends. CDR3 length equals 14 residues. This CDR3 is CASSHLPGNTEAFF. CDR3 nucleotides: TGCGCCAGCAGCCATCTACCGGGGAACACTGAAGCTTTCTTT.

This clone was seen only a few times. This rearrangement joins TRBV5-6 to TRBJ2-1; TRBD2 agrees at 13 bases. Germline lookup yields CDR1 SGHDT and CDR2 YYEEEE. The CDR3 consists of 16 residues. V shed 2 bases and J 8 bases; nucleotides not matched to a gene: 7. CDR3 in DNA: TGTGCCAGCAGCTTCCCCGGACTAGCGGGAGCGGATGAGCAGTTCTTC. Translation: CASSFPGLAGADEQFF. Full variable domain (outside the CDR3, taken from reference TRBV5-6 and TRBJ2-1): DAGVTQSPTHLIKTRGQQVTLRCSPKSGHDTVSWYQQALGQGPQFIFQYYEEEERQRGNFPDRFSGHQFPNYSSELNVNALLLGDSALYLCASSFPGLAGADEQFFGPGTRLTVL.

The gene calls are TRBV6-5 and TRBJ2-7, with 10 bases aligning to TRBD2. V lost 4 bases, J lost 3 bases, and 3 bases stayed unmatched. The CDR3 covers 14 residues. Germline CDR1 is MNHEY and CDR2 is SVGAGI. DNA of the CDR3: TGTGCCAGCAGTTTTGTAGCGGGAGGCTACGAGCAGTACTTC. Its translation is CASSFVAGGYEQYF.

The chain links TRBV4-3 to TRBJ2-6, with D uncertain. Germline V lookup: CDR1 LGHNA, CDR2 YSLEER. Trimming stripped 4 bases from V and 2 bases from J, with 9 bases between. This CDR3 region has 15 residues. CDR3 nucleotide sequence: TGCGCCAGCAGCCGTCACTCCACTGGGGCCAACGTCCTGACTTTC. Its protein product is CASSRHSTGANVLTF.

This sequence joins TRBV30 and TRBJ1-2; D gene uncertain. Germline assignment: CDR1 GTSNPN and CDR2 SVGIG (reference sequence). Trimming shortened V by 0 bases and J by 3 bases, and 8 bases separated the two germline ends. This CDR3 has 13 residues. The CDR3 DNA reads TGTGCCTGGAGTGTATACCAGGACTATGGCTACACCTTC. Amino acids: CAWSVYQDYGYTF.

The chain couples TRBV7-8 to TRBJ2-1, with TRBD2 matching 8 bases. In germline, CDR1 is SGHVS, CDR2 FQNEAQ. Trimming took 5 bases from V and 0 from J; bases not matched to a gene: 9. This CDR3 contains 17 residues. The CDR3 spells CASSIRAGTSSYNEQFF. The CDR3 DNA follows: TGTGCCAGCAGCATTAGGGCCGGGACTAGCTCCTACAATGAGCAGTTCTTC.

V and J are TRBV4-2 and TRBJ1-1; tentative D call: TRBD1 (6 bases). The CDR3 is 19 amino acids. Germline V CDR1 and CDR2: LGHNA, YNFKEQ. Trimming pared 2 bases from V and 0 bases from J, leaving 22 bases between. This chain's CDR3 is CASSQRQVTGLKMNTEAFF. The CDR3 coding sequence is TGTGCCAGCAGCCAAAGGCAAGTCACAGGGCTAAAAATGAACACTGAAGCTTTCTTT.

The chain joins TRBV6-5 to TRBJ1-3, with TRBD1 matching 7 bases. The J segment lost 2 bases and the V segment lost 6 bases, leaving 7 bases of the junction unmatched. Germline V gene data show CDR1 as MNHEY and CDR2 as SVGAGI. This CDR3 comprises 15 residues. The CDR3 sequence: CASRRQGEPGNTIYF. CDR3 in DNA: TGTGCCAGCAGGAGACAGGGAGAGCCTGGAAACACCATATATTTT.

The genes are TRBV19 and TRBJ2-2; TRBD1 matches at 8 bases. The CDR3 consists of 13 residues. Germline trimming cut 6 bases from V and 6 bases from J; bases unmatched to any gene: 3. Germline CDR1 and CDR2: LNHDA and SQIVND (reference sequence). CDR3 sequence reads: CASSLQGAGELFF. The CDR3, as DNA: TGTGCCAGTAGCCTACAGGGGGCCGGGGAGCTGTTTTTT.

The rearrangement joins TRBV19 to TRBJ1-1, with a possible D match to TRBD1 (6 bases). CDR3 length: 13 residues. Looked up from germline, CDR1 is LNHDA and CDR2 is SQIVND (reference sequence). The V end was cut by 3 bases, the J end by 7 bases, with 12 bases between. As DNA, the CDR3 is TGTGCCAGTAGTATTACCGCAGGGGTTGAAGCTTTCTTT. Encoded protein: CASSITAGVEAFF.

The chain employs TRBV18 and TRBJ1-5, with D perhaps TRBD1 (6 bases). Per the germline V gene, CDR1 is KGHSH and CDR2 is LQKENI. The CDR3 extends over 16 amino acids. Trimming took off 3 bases at V and 6 bases at J, with 18 bases between the two ends. The DNA for the CDR3 is TGTGCCAGCTCACCCGGGGCACAGGGAAAAGGTCAGCCCCAGCATTTT. Its protein is CASSPGAQGKGQPQHF.

The chain is built from TRBV5-6 and TRBJ2-7; 11 bases map to TRBD2. The trim removed 2 bases at V and 3 bases at J, leaving 1 base unmatched. The germline V gene has CDR1 SGHDT and CDR2 YYEEEE. The CDR3 sequence is 14 residues long. The CDR3 DNA is TGTGCCAGCAGCTTTGGGACTAGCGGCTACGAGCAGTACTTC. This gives the protein CASSFGTSGYEQYF.

This sequence joins TRBV10-3 and TRBJ2-5; TRBD2 matches at 15 bases. Germline loops: CDR1 ENHRY, CDR2 SYGVKD. V dropped 10 bases and J dropped 3; count of bases not matched to a gene: 6. This CDR3 region has 15 residues. CDR3 DNA: TGTGCCACCGGGACTAGCGGGAGGTTAAAAGAGACCCAGTACTTC. Protein: CATGTSGRLKETQYF.

The chain recombines TRBV7-9 with TRBJ1-4; TRBD1 matches 7 bases. With V trimmed by 3 bases and J by 5 bases, 6 bases remained unmatched. Germline-derived CDR1 and CDR2 are SEHNR and FQNEAQ (reference sequence). This CDR3 comprises 15 residues. The CDR3 protein is CASSFGQEVNEKLFF. CDR3 in DNA: TGTGCCAGCAGCTTTGGACAGGAGGTAAATGAAAAACTGTTTTTT.

The count of this clone is one. The CDR3 region is CASSRGTGNTGELFF. For the CDR3, the DNA is TGTGCCAGCTCACGTGGGACAGGGAACACCGGGGAGCTGTTTTTT. The chain uses TRBV18 and TRBJ2-2, with 8 bases fitting TRBD1. Germline trimming cut 4 bases from V and 1 base from J; bases unmatched to any gene: 2. Looked up from germline, CDR1 is KGHSH and CDR2 is LQKENI. The CDR3 totals 15 residues.